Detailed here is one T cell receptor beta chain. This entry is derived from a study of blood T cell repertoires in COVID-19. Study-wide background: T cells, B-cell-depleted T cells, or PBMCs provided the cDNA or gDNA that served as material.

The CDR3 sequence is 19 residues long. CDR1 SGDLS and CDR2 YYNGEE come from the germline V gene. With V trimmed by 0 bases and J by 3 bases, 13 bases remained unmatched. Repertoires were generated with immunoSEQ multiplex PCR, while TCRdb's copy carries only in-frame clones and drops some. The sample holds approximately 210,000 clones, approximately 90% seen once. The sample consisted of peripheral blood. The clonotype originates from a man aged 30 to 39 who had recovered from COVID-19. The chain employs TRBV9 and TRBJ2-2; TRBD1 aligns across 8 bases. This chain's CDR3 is CASSVGLRQGIRDTGELFF. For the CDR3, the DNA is TGTGCCAGCAGCGTAGGCCTCAGACAGGGGATTCGGGACACCGGGGAGCTGTTTTTT.